A single sample is the source of the 17 T cell receptor beta chains below, sequenced in a study of T cells after yellow fever vaccination. TCRdb processed the 5' RACE reads anew with MiXCR; each CDR3 protein has one entry. Of just over 300,000 distinct CDR3 sequences listed, 3.6% are singletons. The source material was PBMCs, sampled on the day of the yellow fever booster vaccination. The receptors come from a man between 18 and 35 years old who received the YFV17D yellow fever vaccine.

This clonotype was detected only a few times. V and J are TRBV20-1 and TRBJ2-5, with TRBD1 matching over 9 bases. CDR3 length equals 14 residues. Germline CDR1 DFQATT, CDR2 SNEGSKA (reference sequence). The J segment lost 10 bases and the V segment lost 0 bases, leaving 9 bases of the junction unmatched. The CDR3 region is CSARDAQGAGDQYF. CDR3 DNA sequence: TGCAGTGCTAGAGATGCACAGGGGGCTGGAGACCAGTACTTC.

The table lists this clonotype with a few counts. This rearrangement joins TRBV28 to TRBJ2-2, with D possibly being TRBD2 (6 bases). Trimming removed 3 bases at V and 5 bases at J, with 16 bases between. There are 16 residues in the CDR3. CDR1 and CDR2 from the germline V gene are MDHEN and SYDVKM. This CDR3 reads CASSLYAGSYTGELFF. CDR3 DNA: TGTGCCAGCAGTTTGTATGCGGGGTCCTATACCGGGGAGCTGTTTTTT.

At least ten counts were recorded for this clonotype. In nucleotides, the CDR3 is TGTGCCAGCAGCTTGGTCGCCTACGGGTTCACCGGGGAGCTGTTTTTT. It encodes CASSLVAYGFTGELFF. The J gene is TRBJ2-2, the V gene TRBV5-5; unclear D gene. Germline CDR1 reads SGHKS; CDR2 reads YYEKEE (reference sequence). This CDR3 region has 16 residues. Between the trimmed V and J ends, which lost 0 bases and 4 bases, there was a span of 13 bases. The whole variable domain, filled in from reference TRBV5-5 and TRBJ2-2, reads DAGVTQSPTHLIKTRGQQVTLRCSPISGHKSVSWYQQVLGQGPQFIFQYYEKEERGRGNFPDRFSARQFPNYSSELNVNALLLGDSALYLCASSLVAYGFTGELFFGEGSRLTVL.

This clonotype came up a few times. This chain uses TRBV6-5 with TRBJ2-3; no definite D call. The V gene lost 5 bases and the J gene lost 6 bases, with 12 bases spanning the gap. Germline assignment: CDR1 MNHEY and CDR2 SVGAGI. This CDR3 is 13 amino acids long. DNA of the CDR3: TGTGCCAGCAGTCCCCGGGTAGTGGATACGCAGTATTTT. As protein: CASSPRVVDTQYF.

This clonotype has a handful of counts. CDR3 loop: CASRPGANYGYTF. In nucleotides, the CDR3 is TGTGCCAGCAGACCGGGAGCTAACTATGGCTACACCTTC. The chain employs TRBV6-2 or TRBV6-3 and TRBJ1-2; D call uncertain. Germline CDR1 reads MNHEY; CDR2 reads SVGEGT. CDR3 length: 13 amino acids. The V gene lost 6 bases and the J gene lost 0 bases, with 8 bases spanning the gap.

The chain employs TRBV18 and TRBJ2-3; the match to TRBD2 covers 9 bases. The germline V gene has CDR1 KGHSH and CDR2 LQKENI. V shed 2 bases and J 2 bases; nucleotides not matched to a gene: 5. The CDR3 has 16 residues. CDR3 protein: CASSPSSGGLTDTQYF. In DNA form, the CDR3 reads TGTGCCAGCTCACCAAGTAGCGGGGGCCTCACAGATACGCAGTATTTT.

The chain carries TRBV20-1 and TRBJ1-5, with D tentatively TRBD1 (6 bases). Germline V gives CDR1 DFQATT, CDR2 SNEGSKA (reference sequence). V dropped 7 bases and J dropped 7 bases, with 17 bases sitting between them. CDR3 length: 13 residues. The CDR3 loop reads CSVKAGAGQPQHF. The CDR3 DNA is TGCAGTGTTAAAGCGGGGGCTGGACAGCCCCAGCATTTT.

V and J are TRBV7-2 and TRBJ2-7, with 7 positions matching TRBD2. The CDR3 length is 15 residues. Looked up from germline, CDR1 is SGHTA and CDR2 is FQGNSA. J was trimmed by 1 base and V by 1 base; bases with no gene match: 4. The CDR3 protein is CASSLVGGGSYEQYV. CDR3 nucleotide sequence: TGTGCCAGCAGCTTAGTTGGCGGGGGATCCTACGAGCAGTACGTC.

To note about this clonotype: This may be a read error, as it is one base from a much larger clone. V is TRBV7-9 and J is TRBJ2-5; D call uncertain. The J call may be incorrect, as the DNA end agrees better with TRBJ2-1. The CDR3 contains 14 residues. Germline V lookup: CDR1 SEHNR, CDR2 FQNEAQ (reference sequence). CDR3 bases: TGTGCCAGCAGCTTAGGTCTGGGTACGGAGACCCAGTTCTTC. This sequence encodes CASSLGLGTETQFF.

This clonotype was picked up a small number of times. The chain is built from TRBV7-6 and TRBJ1-2; tentatively, D is TRBD1 (5 bases). This CDR3 has 13 residues. Germline V gene data show CDR1 as SGHVS and CDR2 as FNYEAQ. V was shortened by 5 bases and J by 5 bases, with 12 bases between the two germline ends. CDR3 protein: CASSESGRYGYTF. The CDR3 nucleotides read TGTGCCAGCAGCGAATCGGGACGGTATGGCTACACCTTC. The full variable domain, in which reference TRBV7-6 and TRBJ1-2 provide the parts outside the CDR3, is GAGVSQSPRYKVTKRGQDVALRCDPISGHVSLYWYRQALGQGPEFLTYFNYEAQQDKSGLPNDRFSAERPEGSISTLTIQRTEQRDSAMYRCASSESGRYGYTFGSGTRLTVV.

This clonotype was detected ten times or more. The CDR3 DNA reads TGCAGCGCCTTTAGGACAGCTAGCACAGATACGCAGTATTTT. Its protein is CSAFRTASTDTQYF. This chain uses TRBV29-1 with TRBJ2-3; maybe TRBD1 (6 bases). Germline CDR1 reads SQVTM; CDR2 reads ANQGSEA. V was shortened by 7 bases and J by 0 bases, with 14 bases between the two germline ends. The CDR3 extends over 14 amino acids.

There are many counts of this clonotype. This chain uses TRBV12-3 or TRBV12-4 with TRBJ1-2; possibly TRBD1 for D (5 bases). V was cut by 3 bases and J by 8 bases, with 16 bases left in between. This CDR3 is built from 14 residues. The CDR3 nucleotides are TGTGCCAGCAGTTTTCCAGGGTCCTTCGGCGGCTACACCTTC. As protein: CASSFPGSFGGYTF.

The rearrangement links TRBV7-2 to TRBJ2-1, with 7 positions matching TRBD2. The CDR3 totals 15 residues. V was clipped by 4 bases and J by 0 bases; unmatched bases: 3. Germline values: CDR1 SGHTA, CDR2 FQGNSA. The CDR3 DNA follows: TGTGCCAGCAGCTCCCTAGCGGCCTCCTACAATGAGCAGTTCTTC. Protein: CASSSLAASYNEQFF.

J is TRBJ1-6 and V is TRBV10-3; maybe TRBD1 (5 bases). V lost 4 bases and J 8 bases, leaving 9 bases between the germline ends. This CDR3 spans 13 amino acids. Germline CDR1 ENHRY, CDR2 SYGVKD. CDR3 in DNA: TGTGCCATCAGTGGACAGCTGGATTCACCCCTCCACTTT. Translating it yields CAISGQLDSPLHF.

This clonotype was detected many times. V usage is TRBV4-2 and J usage is TRBJ1-2, with 7 bases lining up with TRBD1. V lost 1 base and J lost 7; bases outside the gene matches: 9. Germline assignment: CDR1 LGHNA and CDR2 YNFKEQ. The CDR3 is 15 residues long. The CDR3, as DNA: TGTGCCAGCAGCCAAGGGGATCAGGGGGATCGTGGCTACACCTTC. It yields the protein CASSQGDQGDRGYTF.

This clonotype was counted only a few times. V and J are TRBV7-9 and TRBJ2-7, with D possibly being TRBD2 (6 bases). This CDR3 has 15 amino acids. In germline, CDR1 is SEHNR, CDR2 FQNEAQ (reference sequence). V lost 6 bases and J 2 bases, leaving 17 bases between the germline ends. CDR3 residues: CASSPPRGATYEQYF. In nucleotides, the CDR3 is TGTGCCAGCAGTCCCCCCCGCGGGGCAACCTACGAGCAGTACTTC.

In its sample, this clonotype was seen a few times. CDR3 bases: TGTGCCAGCAGCTCCGGGAGGATCCCTGAAGCTTTCTTT. This encodes CASSSGRIPEAFF. The V call is TRBV12-3 or TRBV12-4, the J call TRBJ1-1, with unresolved D. This CDR3 is built from 13 residues. Trimming removed 6 bases from V and 6 bases from J, with 14 bases in between.